Below, 10 T cell receptor beta chains from the same sample are listed, as sequenced in a study of blood T cell repertoires in COVID-19. Method: immunoSEQ multiplex PCR; TCRdb's copy keeps in-frame clones and lacks some. In the table there are approximately 400,000 clones, around 90% of which are singletons. The sample comprised PBMCs or T cells enriched from blood (not recorded which). Source of these receptors: a woman younger than 35 who had recovered from COVID-19.

The chain is built from TRBV28 and TRBJ1-2; no clear D. Trimming removed 3 bases from V and 1 base from J, with 9 bases in between. CDR3 length equals 14 residues. Germline CDR1 is MDHEN and CDR2 is SYDVKM. CDR3 amino acids: CASSFGAGNYGYTF. CDR3 nucleotides: TGTGCCAGCAGTTTTGGCGCAGGTAACTATGGCTACACCTTC.

CDR3 DNA sequence: TGCGCCAGCAGTGAGACAAACTATGGCTACACCTTC. This translates into CASSETNYGYTF. J is TRBJ1-2 and V is TRBV5-1; D uncertain. The CDR3 spans 12 residues. Germline CDR1 and CDR2: SGHRS and YFSETQ. V lost 5 bases, J lost 2 bases, and 7 bases lay in between.

The chain recombines TRBV4-1 with TRBJ1-4, with no clear D. Deletions cut 3 bases from V and 12 bases from J, with 14 bases between. Germline V lookup: CDR1 MGHRA, CDR2 YSYEKL. This CDR3 region has 13 residues. The CDR3 DNA reads as TGCGCCAGCAGCCAGGTTAGAAGGGAGCAACTGTTTTTT. This encodes CASSQVRREQLFF.

The J gene is TRBJ2-7, the V gene TRBV9; possibly TRBD1 for D (5 bases). Germline V gives CDR1 SGDLS, CDR2 YYNGEE. The CDR3 length is 13 residues. V was clipped by 3 bases and J by 5 bases, with 12 bases between them. CDR3 sequence: CASSAQGGDEQYF. Here the CDR3 DNA reads TGTGCCAGCAGCGCTCAGGGTGGTGACGAGCAGTACTTC. Based on the CDR3 plus reference TRBV9 and TRBJ2-7, the full variable domain is DSGVTQTPKHLITATGQRVTLRCSPRSGDLSVYWYQQSLDQGLQFLIQYYNGEERAKGNILERFSAQQFPDLHSELNLSSLELGDSALYFCASSAQGGDEQYFGPGTRLTVT.

The chain has TRBV6-5 and TRBJ2-2; perhaps TRBD2 as D (6 bases). Germline CDR1 MNHEY, CDR2 SVGAGI. Trimming shortened V by 2 bases and J by 2 bases, and 12 bases separated the two germline ends. This CDR3 region has 16 residues. CDR3 DNA: TGTGCCAGCAGTTACGGGCGGGGAGGCAACACCGGGGAGCTGTTTTTT. Translating it yields CASSYGRGGNTGELFF.

This clone was seen a handful of times. The rearrangement links TRBV9 to TRBJ1-4, with D perhaps TRBD1 (5 bases). The V end lost 2 bases, the J end lost 0 bases, and 11 bases lay between the germline ends. Germline CDR1 SGDLS, CDR2 YYNGEE. The CDR3 loop spans 16 amino acids. CDR3 loop: CASSVTEIATNEKLFF. CDR3 DNA: TGTGCCAGCAGCGTGACAGAGATTGCAACTAATGAAAAACTGTTTTTT. Full variable domain (outside the CDR3, taken from reference TRBV9 and TRBJ1-4): DSGVTQTPKHLITATGQRVTLRCSPRSGDLSVYWYQQSLDQGLQFLIQYYNGEERAKGNILERFSAQQFPDLHSELNLSSLELGDSALYFCASSVTEIATNEKLFFGSGTQLSVL.

The rearrangement uses TRBV3-1 (or the pseudogene TRBV3-2) and TRBJ1-1; TRBD1 matches 9 bases. This CDR3 is 12 amino acids long. The V gene's germline CDR1 is LGHDT and CDR2 YNNKEL (reference sequence). Trimming took 6 bases from V and 6 from J; bases not matched to a gene: 2. CDR3: CASRQGAAEAFF. CDR3 bases: TGTGCCAGCAGACAGGGGGCCGCTGAAGCTTTCTTT.

J is TRBJ1-1 and V is TRBV11-2; TRBD1 might be the D (6 bases). The germline CDR1 and CDR2 sequences are SGHAT and FQNNGV. V lost 5 bases to trimming and J lost 5 bases, with 15 bases between them. The CDR3 contains 14 residues. CDR3 region: CASSQDSWGTEAFF. In nucleotides, the CDR3 is TGTGCCAGCAGCCAGGACAGTTGGGGGACTGAAGCTTTCTTT.

V and J are TRBV10-3 and TRBJ1-2; unclear D gene. This CDR3 has 12 residues. V lost 5 bases and J lost 7, with 11 bases in between. The germline V gene has CDR1 ENHRY and CDR2 SYGVKD. CDR3 sequence: CAISNAYGGYTF. CDR3 DNA: TGTGCCATCAGTAACGCGTACGGTGGCTACACCTTC.

The rearrangement joins TRBV5-1 to TRBJ2-1; TRBD1 matches at 7 bases. Germline V gene lookup returns CDR1 SGHRS and CDR2 YFSETQ. The CDR3 is 15 residues long. The V segment lost 0 bases and the J segment 4 bases; nucleotides outside the gene matches: 4. CDR3 sequence reads: CASSLEQGEYNEQFF. CDR3 DNA sequence: TGCGCCAGCAGCTTGGAGCAGGGGGAATACAATGAGCAGTTCTTC.